These T cell receptor beta chains were read from a single sample in a study of blood T cells in healthy people across ages. MiXCR, run by TCRdb on the 5' RACE reads, gives a single entry per CDR3 protein. The sample yields 1.5 million to 2 million distinct CDR3 sequences, about 31% seen once. The specimen sequenced was blood. These receptors were taken from a woman aged 30 to 39 in good health. Both conserved end residues are part of each CDR3. The order of the fields is CDR3 protein, V gene.

CDR3: CASSLVGAGGSGTDTQYF; V: TRBV13
CDR3: CSASFGLGDNEQFF; V: TRBV20-1
CDR3: CATSNRTLPGLHEQYF; V: TRBV15
CDR3: CASSPVAGGGETQYF; V: TRBV2
CDR3: CASSYVAGAGEQFF; V: TRBV27
CDR3: CASSSLAGGGDEQYF; V: TRBV7-9
CDR3: CASSYSGLATEAFF; V: TRBV6-6
CDR3: CASSLGGALDTQYF; V: TRBV7-2
CDR3: CASSQDRNSLQETQYF; V: TRBV4-2
CDR3: CSARLAGTTAKETQYF; V: TRBV20-1
CDR3: CASSQGRVYNKQFF; V: TRBV4-1
CDR3: CSARALGNTEAFF; V: TRBV20-1
CDR3: CAGSEEGARAFF; V: TRBV10-2
CDR3: CASSPGQVRANGYTF; V: TRBV18
CDR3: CASSHSRAYEQYF; V: TRBV12-3/TRBV12-4
CDR3: CSVGQDTGELFF; V: TRBV29-1
CDR3: CSVHRVHEQYF; V: TRBV20-1
CDR3: CSAGAEGRGYGYTF; V: TRBV20-1
CDR3: CASSEYEGADTQYF; V: TRBV10-2
CDR3: CSAEGQGGNEQFF; V: TRBV29-1
CDR3: CASSQDFGGSGNEQFF; V: TRBV14
CDR3: CASSHDSEGTQYF; V: TRBV4-2
CDR3: CASSSAQRMNTEAFF; V: TRBV5-5
CDR3: CASSQEGGATYNEQFF; V: TRBV3-1
CDR3: CNVEVSGRPYEQYF; V: TRBV29-1
CDR3: CSASILGGQETQYF; V: TRBV20-1
CDR3: CASSQAVFSTDTQYF; V: TRBV4-1
CDR3: CGTENPYEQYF; V: TRBV3-1
CDR3: CASSYLRTAANEQYF; V: TRBV6-5
CDR3: CSARQFQNTQYF; V: TRBV20-1
CDR3: CSARDTQGRTNEKLFF; V: TRBV20-1
CDR3: CASTKVGGAYNEQFF; V: TRBV6-5
CDR3: CASSLTGGQTEKLFF; V: TRBV18
CDR3: CASSNGFILYGYTF; V: TRBV19
CDR3: CASSFAGGGNEQFF; V: TRBV7-3
CDR3: CAISYPGLAGTSTDTQYF; V: TRBV10-3
CDR3: CASSQDEAAYEQYF; V: TRBV4-1
CDR3: CASSFRLNEQFF; V: TRBV27
CDR3: CASSLVLILRDPNTEAFF; V: TRBV7-8
CDR3: CSARFVNEQFF; V: TRBV20-1
CDR3: CSAVLSGRVEQYF; V: TRBV20-1
CDR3: CASSSRGHGDAQYF; V: TRBV11-2
CDR3: CANSVGWHEQFF; V: TRBV9
CDR3: CTANGNYGYTF; V: TRBV20-1
CDR3: CASSQEPGLHNEQFF; V: TRBV4-1
CDR3: CSASLGAYQPQHF; V: TRBV20-1
CDR3: CASSSQGIRQPQHF; V: TRBV12-3/TRBV12-4
CDR3: CATSDDGGVGYTF; V: TRBV24-1
CDR3: CSVDGSLGTSAYNEQFF; V: TRBV29-1
CDR3: CASSPIGWERGQETQYF; V: TRBV7-6
CDR3: CASGSVTSGYEQYF; V: TRBV27
CDR3: CASSRGTSEDNEQFF; V: TRBV6-6